This is a list of T cell receptor beta chains from one sample in a study of blood T cell repertoires in COVID-19. TCRdb's table, derived via immunoSEQ multiplex PCR, lists solely in-frame clones and lacks some. The data show nearly 7,000 clones, 88% seen once. The sequenced sample was peripheral blood. All receptors derive from a human donor in a cohort sampled during active COVID-19. The CDR3 runs from the conserved cysteine through the conserved F or W. Fields, in order: J gene, V gene, CDR3 protein.

j_call: TRBJ2-7; v_call: TRBV5-5; cdr3_aa: CASSPRDRGDEQYF
j_call: TRBJ1-3; v_call: TRBV7-8; cdr3_aa: CASSLLAGAPSGNTIYF
j_call: TRBJ2-3; v_call: TRBV30; cdr3_aa: CAWNIGQNTDTQYF
j_call: TRBJ2-3; v_call: TRBV19; cdr3_aa: CASSGDSTPSADTQYF
j_call: TRBJ1-1; v_call: TRBV5-6; cdr3_aa: CASSLSSGTEAFF
j_call: TRBJ1-6; v_call: TRBV27; cdr3_aa: CASSLGQGLENSPLHF
j_call: TRBJ2-5; v_call: TRBV19; cdr3_aa: CASSTLAGGPETQYF
j_call: TRBJ2-1; v_call: TRBV7-2; cdr3_aa: CASSMEGDFYEQFF
j_call: TRBJ1-2; v_call: TRBV29-1; cdr3_aa: CSVEDPAGFYGYTF
j_call: TRBJ1-1; v_call: TRBV7-2; cdr3_aa: CASLRGQGIEAFF
j_call: TRBJ2-3; v_call: TRBV5-1; cdr3_aa: CASSLGTSTDTQYF
j_call: TRBJ1-2; v_call: TRBV4-2; cdr3_aa: CASNPGQAGGYTF
j_call: TRBJ1-2; v_call: TRBV7-9; cdr3_aa: CASSRRRETYGYTF
j_call: TRBJ2-7; v_call: TRBV24-1; cdr3_aa: CATSETRSYEQYF
j_call: TRBJ1-6; v_call: TRBV5-4; cdr3_aa: CASRRTGNSPLHF
j_call: TRBJ1-5; v_call: TRBV5-1; cdr3_aa: CASSLAGVGNQPQHF
j_call: TRBJ1-1; v_call: TRBV11-3; cdr3_aa: CASSQGGGDTEAFF
j_call: TRBJ2-4; v_call: TRBV5-1; cdr3_aa: CASGVDRGIQYF
j_call: TRBJ2-3; v_call: TRBV27; cdr3_aa: CASSSYRGRGTDTQYF
j_call: TRBJ1-2; v_call: TRBV4-1; cdr3_aa: CASSQDQEVSLYGYTF
j_call: TRBJ2-1; v_call: TRBV29-1; cdr3_aa: CSVEDGTSGRNEQFF
j_call: TRBJ2-5; v_call: TRBV7-9; cdr3_aa: CASSPRGPETQYF
j_call: TRBJ1-1; v_call: TRBV6-5; cdr3_aa: CASRDRGRPNTEAFF
j_call: TRBJ2-5; v_call: TRBV2; cdr3_aa: CASTADSEETQYF
j_call: TRBJ2-1; v_call: TRBV12-5; cdr3_aa: CASARHRTGWGEQFF
j_call: TRBJ2-1; v_call: TRBV5-1; cdr3_aa: CASNPQQGAHNEQFF
j_call: TRBJ1-5; v_call: TRBV6-5; cdr3_aa: CASIWDRNSNQPQHF
j_call: TRBJ1-4; v_call: TRBV2; cdr3_aa: CASSEKGLTPATNEKLFF
j_call: TRBJ2-1; v_call: TRBV6-5; cdr3_aa: CASSYSTRGGRGEQFF
j_call: TRBJ2-1; v_call: TRBV6-4; cdr3_aa: CASSDSEGAVSEQFF
j_call: TRBJ1-2; v_call: TRBV5-5; cdr3_aa: CASSITGGGYTF
j_call: TRBJ2-3; v_call: TRBV11-2; cdr3_aa: CASSLRGDFGTDTQYF
j_call: TRBJ1-2; v_call: TRBV5-1; cdr3_aa: CASSLAASGVYTF
j_call: TRBJ1-6; v_call: TRBV2; cdr3_aa: CASSFRDRGRAPLHF
j_call: TRBJ1-6; v_call: TRBV7-8; cdr3_aa: CASSFRVSDNSPLHF
j_call: TRBJ2-5; v_call: TRBV4-3; cdr3_aa: CASSHNTGFQETQYF
j_call: TRBJ2-1; v_call: TRBV7-9; cdr3_aa: CASSLTFEGLVFYNEQFF
j_call: TRBJ2-7; v_call: TRBV7-2; cdr3_aa: CASSLGRGEWWYF
j_call: TRBJ1-3; v_call: TRBV14; cdr3_aa: CASSQDFRFSGNTIYF
j_call: TRBJ1-1; v_call: TRBV5-1; cdr3_aa: CASSQGQGKNTEAFF
j_call: TRBJ1-2; v_call: TRBV6-5; cdr3_aa: CASRERQGRASGYTF
j_call: TRBJ2-5; v_call: TRBV29-1; cdr3_aa: CSVELATGTQYF
j_call: TRBJ2-7; v_call: TRBV29-1; cdr3_aa: CSVEAGGPYEQYF
j_call: TRBJ2-7; v_call: TRBV3-1/TRBV3-2; cdr3_aa: CASSQESGDRGYEQYF
j_call: TRBJ2-7; v_call: TRBV5-6; cdr3_aa: CASSLVQSYEQYF
j_call: TRBJ1-1; v_call: TRBV6-4; cdr3_aa: CASSSGGNTEAFF
j_call: TRBJ2-5; v_call: TRBV5-1; cdr3_aa: CASSSTRRTIEQETQYF
j_call: TRBJ2-7; v_call: TRBV7-2; cdr3_aa: CASRRRDRGSYEQYF
j_call: TRBJ2-5; v_call: TRBV7-2; cdr3_aa: CASSARGTSGGAQETQYF
j_call: TRBJ2-2; v_call: TRBV12-5; cdr3_aa: CASGSSNTGELFF
j_call: TRBJ2-1; v_call: TRBV11-3; cdr3_aa: CASSPREAGAYNEQFF
j_call: TRBJ2-5; v_call: TRBV5-1; cdr3_aa: CASSLGGRAGETQYF